This passage covers 20 T cell receptor beta chains from one sample sequenced in a study of control samples from healthy donors and cancer patients. Method: immunoSEQ multiplex PCR; TCRdb's copy keeps in-frame clones and lacks some. The sample records 100,000 to 150,000 clones, approximately 92% being singletons. Sequencing was done on a sample of PBMCs. These receptors were collected from a man older than 75 with head and neck cancer.

This sequence joins TRBV12-5 and TRBJ2-2, with D possibly called TRBD1 or TRBD2 (6 bases each). Germline CDR1 LGHNT, CDR2 FRNRAP. Trimming removed 4 bases from V and 4 bases from J, with 28 bases in between. The length of the CDR3 is 20 residues. For the CDR3, the DNA is TGTGCTAGTGGTTCCCCCCCGGGACTCCAAGGGGGTGCTGTCACCGGGGAGCTGTTTTTT. Its translation is CASGSPPGLQGGAVTGELFF.

The chain couples TRBV4-1 to TRBJ2-7, with D hard to call. In germline, CDR1 is MGHRA, CDR2 YSYEKL. This CDR3 has 13 amino acids. V was trimmed by 4 bases and J by 7 bases, leaving 14 bases between them. The CDR3: CASSPAALREQYF. CDR3 DNA: TGCGCCAGCAGCCCCGCGGCACTGAGGGAGCAGTACTTC.

This chain links TRBV6-6 with TRBJ2-7; D gene ambiguous. The length of the CDR3 is 11 residues. V lost 5 bases and J 4 bases, leaving 6 bases between the germline ends. Per the germline V gene, CDR1 is MNHNY and CDR2 is SVGAGI (reference sequence). The CDR3: CASSPSYEQYF. Written as DNA, the CDR3 is TGTGCCAGCAGTCCCTCTTACGAGCAGTACTTC.

This clone was seen once. V gene TRBV18 combines with J gene TRBJ2-1, with 13 bases matching TRBD2. With 4 bases clipped from V and 4 bases from J, the junction kept 1 base outside the gene matches. CDR3 size: 15 residues. CDR1 is KGHSH and CDR2 is LQKENI in the germline V gene. The CDR3 here is CASSRGLAGYNEQFF. CDR3 nucleotide sequence: TGTGCCAGCTCACGGGGACTAGCGGGATACAATGAGCAGTTCTTC.

The chain links TRBV9 to TRBJ2-5; D is unclear. Germline V CDR1 and CDR2: SGDLS, YYNGEE. V lost 5 bases and J 2 bases, leaving 19 bases between the germline ends. The CDR3 is 16 residues long. CDR3 in DNA: TGTGCCAGCAGTGGTGCCCCTAGACCTGATCAAGAGACCCAGTACTTC. As protein: CASSGAPRPDQETQYF.

V usage is TRBV27 and J usage is TRBJ2-7; D gene ambiguous. CDR3 length equals 14 residues. The V gene lost 0 bases and the J gene lost 7 bases, with 13 bases spanning the gap. Germline loops: CDR1 MNHEY, CDR2 SMNVEV (reference sequence). CDR3 in amino acids: CASSLSMGGREQYF. CDR3 sequence (DNA): TGTGCCAGCAGTTTATCGATGGGCGGAAGGGAGCAGTACTTC.

V is TRBV5-6 and J is TRBJ2-2; the D gene is possibly TRBD1 (6 bases). Trimming pared 5 bases from V and 3 bases from J, leaving 17 bases between. The CDR3 sequence is 16 residues long. The V gene's germline CDR1 is SGHDT and CDR2 YYEEEE. CDR3 loop: CASSGGWGPDTGELFF. The CDR3 DNA sequence: TGTGCCAGCAGTGGTGGATGGGGGCCAGACACCGGGGAGCTGTTTTTT.

The CDR3 is CARQTETLGTEAFF. The CDR3 nucleotides read TGTGCCAGGCAAACGGAAACCTTAGGCACTGAAGCTTTCTTT. This chain uses TRBV2 with TRBJ1-1; the D is unclear. The V gene's germline CDR1 is SNHLY and CDR2 FYNNEI. This CDR3 has 14 amino acids. The ends were cut back, 9 bases at V and 4 bases at J, with 18 bases in the middle.

The gene calls are TRBV6-1 and TRBJ2-1; maybe TRBD2 (6 bases). Trimming stripped 1 base from V and 4 bases from J, with 11 bases between. Germline V gives CDR1 MNHNS, CDR2 SASEGT. The CDR3 contains 15 residues. The CDR3 DNA sequence: TGTGCCAGCAGTGAAGTAGGGCGGGAATACAATGAGCAGTTCTTC. It encodes CASSEVGREYNEQFF.

The V and J genes are TRBV21-1 and TRBJ1-1. TRBV21-1 is tagged as a pseudogene. This CDR3 has 18 amino acids. The CDR3 sequence is CASSKKLGPTGLNTEAFF. The DNA for the CDR3 is TGTGCCAGCAGCAAAAAATTGGGACCGACAGGACTAAACACTGAAGCTTTCTTT.

This clone appeared a single time. The J gene is TRBJ2-1, the V gene TRBV5-1; 8 nucleotides match TRBD2. V lost 7 bases and J lost 4; bases outside the gene matches: 19. The CDR3 length is 18 residues. Germline loops: CDR1 SGHRS, CDR2 YFSETQ. Here the CDR3 DNA reads TGCGCCAGCCACACGGGGGGACTAGGCACGGGGTTATACAATGAGCAGTTCTTC. Its translation: CASHTGGLGTGLYNEQFF.

This clone occurred a few times. The CDR3 coding sequence is TGTGCCAGTTCTAGCCCCCGTGGGTCGTACACTGAAGCTTTCTTT. It translates to CASSSPRGSYTEAFF. The genes are TRBV19 and TRBJ1-1; D unresolved. Trimming shortened V by 8 bases and J by 3 bases, and 19 bases separated the two germline ends. Germline loops: CDR1 LNHDA, CDR2 SQIVND (reference sequence). The CDR3 runs 15 residues.

The V and J genes are TRBV4-1 and TRBJ2-7; possibly TRBD1 for D (6 bases). Trimming removed 1 base at V and 0 bases at J, with 10 bases between. Germline V lookup: CDR1 MGHRA, CDR2 YSYEKL. The CDR3 is made up of 15 amino acids. CDR3 in DNA: TGCGCCAGCAGCCAAGGTAGGGACACCTCCTACGAGCAGTACTTC. Translating gives CASSQGRDTSYEQYF.

There are a few counts of this clone. The V call is TRBV19, the J call TRBJ1-5; a weak D match, TRBD1 (6 bases). There are 15 residues in the CDR3. Germline CDR1 is LNHDA and CDR2 is SQIVND (reference sequence). The V gene lost 7 bases and the J gene lost 0 bases, with 13 bases spanning the gap. The CDR3 protein is CASTLQGGSNQPQHF. DNA for the CDR3: TGTGCCAGTACCTTACAGGGAGGTAGCAATCAGCCCCAGCATTTT.

This chain uses TRBV7-6 with TRBJ2-3; the D call may be TRBD1 or TRBD2 (5 bases each). Per the germline V gene, CDR1 is SGHVS and CDR2 is FNYEAQ. The CDR3 loop spans 15 amino acids. V lost 1 base, J lost 6 bases, and 14 bases lay in between. In DNA form, the CDR3 reads TGTGCCAGCAGCTTAGGCCCCAGGGAGATCGATACGCAGTATTTT. This gives the protein CASSLGPREIDTQYF.

This clone was observed once. This chain uses TRBV3-1 (or the pseudogene TRBV3-2) with TRBJ2-7, with a weak D call TRBD2 (6 bases). The CDR3 loop spans 13 amino acids. The germline CDR1 and CDR2 sequences are LGHDT and YNNKEL (reference sequence). V lost 2 bases to trimming and J lost 7 bases, with 12 bases between them. The DNA of the CDR3 is TGTGCCAGCAGCCAAAGCGGGTTTGGGGAGCAGTACTTC. Its translation: CASSQSGFGEQYF.

The V and J genes are TRBV20-1 and TRBJ2-7, with D perhaps matching TRBD1 (5 bases). CDR3 length: 15 amino acids. Trimming cost V 3 bases and J 2 bases, with 17 bases left between them. Germline V gene lookup returns CDR1 DFQATT and CDR2 SNEGSKA (reference sequence). The CDR3 sequence is CSASRVRTQTYEQYF. CDR3 in DNA: TGCAGTGCTAGTAGGGTCCGGACACAAACCTACGAGCAGTACTTC.

In this sample, this clone turned up once. The J gene is TRBJ2-1, the V gene TRBV29-1, with D perhaps being TRBD1 or TRBD2 (6 bases each). The CDR3 runs to 14 residues. Between the trimmed V and J ends, which lost 6 bases and 7 bases, there was a span of 19 bases. The germline V gene encodes CDR1 SQVTM and CDR2 ANQGSEA. CDR3 DNA sequence: TGCAGCGTAGACCAGGGGACTTGGAGGAATGAGCAGTTCTTC. Its protein is CSVDQGTWRNEQFF.

The chain combines TRBV21-1 with TRBJ2-3. TRBV21-1 is annotated as a pseudogene. CDR3 length: 15 amino acids. In nucleotides, the CDR3 is TGTGCCAGCAGCAATGCGGGACAAGGCTTCGTTACGCAGTATTTT. Translating it yields CASSNAGQGFVTQYF.

The chain employs TRBV9 and TRBJ1-6, with D hard to call. CDR1 is SGDLS, CDR2 YYNGEE, per germline. V was shortened by 0 bases and J by 10 bases, with 17 bases between the two germline ends. The CDR3 spans 16 residues. DNA of the CDR3: TGTGCCAGCAGCGTAGGTCTCTGGGCCGGCGGATCACCCCTCCACTTT. Its protein is CASSVGLWAGGSPLHF. The complete variable domain, with remaining parts taken from reference TRBV9 and TRBJ1-6, reads DSGVTQTPKHLITATGQRVTLRCSPRSGDLSVYWYQQSLDQGLQFLIQYYNGEERAKGNILERFSAQQFPDLHSELNLSSLELGDSALYFCASSVGLWAGGSPLHFGNGTRLTVT.